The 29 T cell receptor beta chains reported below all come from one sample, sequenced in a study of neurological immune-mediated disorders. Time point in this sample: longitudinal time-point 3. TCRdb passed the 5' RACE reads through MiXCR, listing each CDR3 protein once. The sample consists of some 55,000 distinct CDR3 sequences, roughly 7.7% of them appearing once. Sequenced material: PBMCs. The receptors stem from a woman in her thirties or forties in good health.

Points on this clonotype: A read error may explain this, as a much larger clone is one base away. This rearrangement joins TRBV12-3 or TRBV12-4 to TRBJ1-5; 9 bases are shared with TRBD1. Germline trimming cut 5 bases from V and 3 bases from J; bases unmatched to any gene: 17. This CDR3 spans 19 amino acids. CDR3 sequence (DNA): TGTGCCAGCAGTCGCACCCTGTCGGGACAGGGATATACCAATCAGCCCCAGCATTTT. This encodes CASSRTLSGQGYTNQPQHF.

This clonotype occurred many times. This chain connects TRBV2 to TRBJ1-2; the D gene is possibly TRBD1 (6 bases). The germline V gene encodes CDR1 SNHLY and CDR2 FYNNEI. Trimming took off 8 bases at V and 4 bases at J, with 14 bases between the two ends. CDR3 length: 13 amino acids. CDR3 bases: TGTGCCAGCGCGCAGGGGAAGCTCTATGGCTACACCTTC. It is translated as CASAQGKLYGYTF.

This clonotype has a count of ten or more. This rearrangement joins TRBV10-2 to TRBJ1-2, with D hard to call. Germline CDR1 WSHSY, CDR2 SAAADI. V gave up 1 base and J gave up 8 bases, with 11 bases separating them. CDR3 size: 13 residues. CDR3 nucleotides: TGCGCCAGCAGTGAGTGGGCAGCCGGGGGCTACACCTTC. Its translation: CASSEWAAGGYTF.

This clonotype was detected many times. The CDR3 loop reads CASTASGGPHNEQFF. In nucleotides, the CDR3 is TGTGCCAGCACCGCTAGCGGGGGGCCCCACAATGAGCAGTTCTTC. This chain uses TRBV27 with TRBJ2-1; TRBD2 agrees at 11 bases. The J segment lost 5 bases and the V segment lost 7 bases, leaving 7 bases of the junction unmatched. The CDR3 spans 15 residues. Per the germline V gene, CDR1 is MNHEY and CDR2 is SMNVEV (reference sequence).

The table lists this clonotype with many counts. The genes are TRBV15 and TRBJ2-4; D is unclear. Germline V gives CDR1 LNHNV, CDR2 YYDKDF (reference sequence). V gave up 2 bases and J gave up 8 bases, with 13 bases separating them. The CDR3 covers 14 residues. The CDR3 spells CATSRLPLIDIQYF. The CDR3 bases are TGTGCCACCAGCAGACTTCCCCTCATAGACATTCAGTACTTC.

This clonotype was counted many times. The CDR3 sequence: CSASGVRVQYF. The CDR3 DNA reads as TGCAGTGCCTCGGGGGTACGGGTGCAGTATTTT. The J gene is TRBJ2-3, the V gene TRBV20-1; maybe TRBD2 (6 bases). The germline gives CDR1 DFQATT, CDR2 SNEGSKA (reference sequence). The CDR3 is made up of 11 amino acids. Deletions cut 6 bases from V and 11 bases from J, with 15 bases between.

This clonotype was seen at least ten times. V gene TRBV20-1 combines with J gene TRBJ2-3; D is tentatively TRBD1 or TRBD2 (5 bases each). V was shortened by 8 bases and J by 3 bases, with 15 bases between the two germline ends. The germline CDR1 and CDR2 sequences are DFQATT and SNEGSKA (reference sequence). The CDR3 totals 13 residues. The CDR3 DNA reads TGCAGTCAGGGAGCAGTGGGGACAGATACGCAGTATTTT. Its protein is CSQGAVGTDTQYF.

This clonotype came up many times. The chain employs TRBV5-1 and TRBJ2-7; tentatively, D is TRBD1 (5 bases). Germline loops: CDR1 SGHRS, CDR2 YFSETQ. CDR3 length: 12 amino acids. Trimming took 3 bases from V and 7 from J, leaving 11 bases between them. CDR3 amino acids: CASSSSRGEQYF. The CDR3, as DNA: TGCGCCAGCAGCTCATCAAGGGGTGAGCAGTACTTC.

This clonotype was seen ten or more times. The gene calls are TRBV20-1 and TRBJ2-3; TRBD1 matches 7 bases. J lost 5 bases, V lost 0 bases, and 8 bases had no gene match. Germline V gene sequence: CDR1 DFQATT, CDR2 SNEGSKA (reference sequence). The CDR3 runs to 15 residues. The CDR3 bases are TGCAGTGCTAGAGATTTGAAGGGGGCGTTAGATACGCAGTATTTT. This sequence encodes CSARDLKGALDTQYF.

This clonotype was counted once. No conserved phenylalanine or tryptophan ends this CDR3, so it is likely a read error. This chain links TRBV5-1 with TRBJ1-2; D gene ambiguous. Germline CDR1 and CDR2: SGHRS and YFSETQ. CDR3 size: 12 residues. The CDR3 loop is CASSLIGDGYTI. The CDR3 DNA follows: TGCGCCAGCAGCTTGATCGGGGATGGATACACCATC.

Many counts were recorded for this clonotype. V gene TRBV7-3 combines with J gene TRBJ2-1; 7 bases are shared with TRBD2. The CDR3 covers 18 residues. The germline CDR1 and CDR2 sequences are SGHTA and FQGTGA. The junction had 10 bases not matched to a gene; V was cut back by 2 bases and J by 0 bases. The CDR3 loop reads CASSLPRRGGSSYNEQFF. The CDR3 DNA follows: TGTGCCAGCAGCTTACCTCGCCGGGGCGGGAGCTCCTACAATGAGCAGTTCTTC.

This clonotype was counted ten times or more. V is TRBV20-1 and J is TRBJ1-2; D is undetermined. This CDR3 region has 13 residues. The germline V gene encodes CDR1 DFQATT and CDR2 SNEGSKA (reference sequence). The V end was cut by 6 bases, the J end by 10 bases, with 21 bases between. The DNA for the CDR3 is TGCAGTGCCCGGGTGGGCAGTCGAAGGGACTACACCTTC. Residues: CSARVGSRRDYTF.

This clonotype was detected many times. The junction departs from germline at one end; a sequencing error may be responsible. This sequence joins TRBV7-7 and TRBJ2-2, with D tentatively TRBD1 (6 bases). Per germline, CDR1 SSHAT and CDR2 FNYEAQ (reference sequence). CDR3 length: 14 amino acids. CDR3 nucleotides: TGTGCTAGCAGCTTTTCACAGGGAACCGGGGAGCTGTTTTTT. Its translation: CASSFSQGTGELFF.

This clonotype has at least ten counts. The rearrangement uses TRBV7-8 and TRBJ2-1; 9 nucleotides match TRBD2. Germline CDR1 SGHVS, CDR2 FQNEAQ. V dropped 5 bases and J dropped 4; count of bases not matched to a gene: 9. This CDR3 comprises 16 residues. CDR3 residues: CASSRRLAEPYNEQFF. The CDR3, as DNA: TGTGCCAGCAGCCGACGACTAGCGGAGCCATACAATGAGCAGTTCTTC.

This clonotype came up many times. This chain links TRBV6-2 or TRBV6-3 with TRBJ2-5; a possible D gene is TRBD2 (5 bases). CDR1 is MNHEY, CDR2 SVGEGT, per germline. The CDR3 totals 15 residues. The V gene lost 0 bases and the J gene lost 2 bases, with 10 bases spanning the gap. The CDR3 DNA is TGTGCCAGCAGTTACTCGAGAACGGGACAAGAGACCCAGTACTTC. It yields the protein CASSYSRTGQETQYF.

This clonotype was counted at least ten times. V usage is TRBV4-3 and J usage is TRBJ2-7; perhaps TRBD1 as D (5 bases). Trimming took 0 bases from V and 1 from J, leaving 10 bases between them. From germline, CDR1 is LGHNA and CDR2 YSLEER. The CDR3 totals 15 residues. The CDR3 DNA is TGCGCCAGCAGCCAAGATCAGCAGGGTTCCTACGAGCAGTACTTC. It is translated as CASSQDQQGSYEQYF.

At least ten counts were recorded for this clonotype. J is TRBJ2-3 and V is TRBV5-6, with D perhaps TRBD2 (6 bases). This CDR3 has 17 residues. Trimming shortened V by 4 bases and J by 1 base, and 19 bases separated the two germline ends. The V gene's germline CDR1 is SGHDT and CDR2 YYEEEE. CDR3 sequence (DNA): TGTGCCAGCAGCCCGGGGGTTGGGGCGTGGGGCACAGATACGCAGTATTTT. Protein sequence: CASSPGVGAWGTDTQYF.

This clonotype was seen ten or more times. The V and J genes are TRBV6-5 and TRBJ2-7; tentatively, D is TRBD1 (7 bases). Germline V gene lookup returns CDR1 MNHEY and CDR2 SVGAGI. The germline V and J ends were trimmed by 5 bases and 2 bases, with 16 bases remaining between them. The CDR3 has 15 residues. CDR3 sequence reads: CASSLGGTETYEQYF. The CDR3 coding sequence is TGTGCCAGCAGTCTAGGCGGGACAGAAACCTACGAGCAGTACTTC.

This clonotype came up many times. CDR3 residues: CASSARQGGNTEAFF. The CDR3 nucleotides are TGTGCCAGCAGCGCCAGACAGGGGGGGAACACTGAAGCTTTCTTT. V and J are TRBV9 and TRBJ1-1; 9 bases are a match to TRBD1. Germline loops: CDR1 SGDLS, CDR2 YYNGEE. This CDR3 spans 15 amino acids. Losses at the gene ends were 3 bases for V and 1 base for J; bases not matched to a gene: 4.

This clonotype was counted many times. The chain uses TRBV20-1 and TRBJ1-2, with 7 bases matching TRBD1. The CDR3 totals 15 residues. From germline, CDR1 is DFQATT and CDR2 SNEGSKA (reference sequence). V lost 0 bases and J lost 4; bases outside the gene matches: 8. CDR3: CSARENRGSSYGYTF. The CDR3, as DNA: TGCAGTGCTAGAGAAAACAGGGGATCCAGCTATGGCTACACCTTC.

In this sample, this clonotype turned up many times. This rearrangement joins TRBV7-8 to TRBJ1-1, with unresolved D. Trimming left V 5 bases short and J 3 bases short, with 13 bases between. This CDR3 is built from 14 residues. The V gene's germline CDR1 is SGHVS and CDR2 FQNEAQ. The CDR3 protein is CASSPVLVDTEAFF. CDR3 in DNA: TGTGCCAGCAGCCCGGTATTAGTGGACACTGAAGCTTTCTTT.

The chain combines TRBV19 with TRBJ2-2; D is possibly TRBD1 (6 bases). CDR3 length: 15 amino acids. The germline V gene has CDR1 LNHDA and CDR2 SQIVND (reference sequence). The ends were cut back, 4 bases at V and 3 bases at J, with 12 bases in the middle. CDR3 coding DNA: TGTGCCAGTAGTACCGACAGGCGCTACACCGGGGAGCTGTTTTTT. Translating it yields CASSTDRRYTGELFF.

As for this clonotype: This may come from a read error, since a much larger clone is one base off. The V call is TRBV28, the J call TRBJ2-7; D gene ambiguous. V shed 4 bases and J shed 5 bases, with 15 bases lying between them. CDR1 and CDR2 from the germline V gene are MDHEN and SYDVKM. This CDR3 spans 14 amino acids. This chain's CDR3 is CASSSPHGLNEQYF. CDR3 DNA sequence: TGTGCCAGCAGTTCCCCCCATGGTCTGAACGAGCAGTACTTC.

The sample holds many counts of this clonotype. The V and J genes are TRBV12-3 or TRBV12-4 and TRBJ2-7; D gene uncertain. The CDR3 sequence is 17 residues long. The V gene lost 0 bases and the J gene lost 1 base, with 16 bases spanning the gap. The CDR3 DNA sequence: TGTGCCAGCAGTTTAGCCCTTAGTTGGTTTCGGTCCTACGAGCAGTACTTC. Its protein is CASSLALSWFRSYEQYF.

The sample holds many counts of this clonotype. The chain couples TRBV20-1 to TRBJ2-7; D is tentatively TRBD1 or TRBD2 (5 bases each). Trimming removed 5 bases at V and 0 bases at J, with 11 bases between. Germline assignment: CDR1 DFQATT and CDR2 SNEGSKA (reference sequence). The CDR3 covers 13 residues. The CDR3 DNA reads TGCAGTGCTGCAGGGACGAGCTCCTACGAGCAGTACTTC. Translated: CSAAGTSSYEQYF.

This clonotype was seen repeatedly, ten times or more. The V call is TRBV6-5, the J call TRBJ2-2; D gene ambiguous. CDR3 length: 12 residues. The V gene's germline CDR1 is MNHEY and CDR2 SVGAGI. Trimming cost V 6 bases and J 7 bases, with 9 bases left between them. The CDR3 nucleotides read TGTGCCAGCAGCTTCTGGGGCGGGGAGCTGTTTTTT. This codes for CASSFWGGELFF.

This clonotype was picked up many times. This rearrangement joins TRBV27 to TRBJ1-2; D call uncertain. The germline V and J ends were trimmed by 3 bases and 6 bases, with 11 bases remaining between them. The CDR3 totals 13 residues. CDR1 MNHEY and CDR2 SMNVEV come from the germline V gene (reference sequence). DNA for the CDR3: TGTGCCAGCAGTTTGGTCGGGTCCCATGGCTACACCTTC. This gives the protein CASSLVGSHGYTF.

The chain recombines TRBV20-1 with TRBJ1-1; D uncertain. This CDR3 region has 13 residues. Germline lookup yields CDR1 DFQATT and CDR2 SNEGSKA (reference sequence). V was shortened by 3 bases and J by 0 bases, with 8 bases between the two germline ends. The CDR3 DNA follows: TGCAGTGCTAGTGCAGCCATGAACACTGAAGCTTTCTTT. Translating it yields CSASAAMNTEAFF.

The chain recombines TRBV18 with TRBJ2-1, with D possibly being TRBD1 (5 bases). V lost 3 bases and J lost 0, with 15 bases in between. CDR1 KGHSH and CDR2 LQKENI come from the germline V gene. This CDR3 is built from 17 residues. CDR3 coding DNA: TGTGCCAGCTCACCCCCGTTCGGGCAGGGCTCCTACAATGAGCAGTTCTTC. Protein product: CASSPPFGQGSYNEQFF.